These 22 T cell receptor beta chains were all obtained from the same sample, sequenced in a study of identical twins listed by TCRdb under 2016. To prepare the library, 5' RACE was applied. TCRdb records Illumina HiSeq 2000 as the sequencer. TCRdb applied fastp at Q25 and MiXCR to the public reads, then kept only in-frame beta chains. Under each unique CDR3 protein, matching rows form one entry showing the most common genes and DNA. Recorded for this sample are some 900,000 distinct CDR3 sequences; 9% to 15% of them occurred a single time. Around 1.5% of the sample belongs to the ten largest clones. These data also featured in a second study, about yellow fever vaccine responses in identical twins.

The sample taken for sequencing was PBMCs. The receptors shown here come from a woman in her late teens or twenties in good health.

The rearrangement links TRBV6-2 or TRBV6-3 to TRBJ1-6; a possible D gene is TRBD1 (5 bases). CDR1 and CDR2 from the germline V gene are MNHEY and SVGEGT. The CDR3 runs to 13 residues. Deletions cut 8 bases from V and 4 bases from J, with 9 bases between. The DNA for the CDR3 is TGTGCCAGCCGAGGGGTTTATAATTCACCCCTCCACTTT. Encoded protein: CASRGVYNSPLHF.

The chain has TRBV4-1 and TRBJ2-3; D not certain. CDR3 length: 17 amino acids. From germline, CDR1 is MGHRA and CDR2 YSYEKL. Trimming left V 1 base short and J 4 bases short, with 18 bases between. The CDR3: CASSQALNGLRSDTQYF. DNA of the CDR3: TGCGCCAGCAGCCAAGCCTTGAACGGATTGCGGTCAGATACGCAGTATTTT.

The CDR3 protein is CASSDGTGFGYTF. CDR3 in DNA: TGTGCCAGCAGCGACGGGACAGGGTTCGGCTACACCTTC. This chain uses TRBV11-3 with TRBJ1-2; 9 bases fit TRBD1. The CDR3 length is 13 residues. V lost 5 bases, J lost 8 bases, and 6 bases stayed unmatched. Germline V CDR1 and CDR2: SGHNT, YENEEA.

This clonotype was picked up many times. This sequence joins TRBV24-1 and TRBJ2-3, with 8 bases lining up with TRBD1. Trimming at V came to 7 bases and at J to 2 bases, leaving 4 bases not matched to a gene. Germline V gives CDR1 KGHDR, CDR2 SFDVKD. This CDR3 spans 14 amino acids. CDR3 loop: CATSRTGNTDTQYF. CDR3 DNA: TGTGCCACCAGCAGGACAGGGAACACAGATACGCAGTATTTT.

The rearrangement links TRBV24-1 to TRBJ2-1; the D is unclear. V dropped 8 bases and J dropped 2 bases, with 15 bases sitting between them. Germline V CDR1 and CDR2: KGHDR, SFDVKD. This CDR3 region has 15 residues. The CDR3 is CATKTPAATYNEQFF. The CDR3 DNA sequence: TGTGCCACCAAGACCCCCGCAGCAACCTACAATGAGCAGTTCTTC.

This clonotype appeared a few times. The chain couples TRBV20-1 to TRBJ2-7; no definite D call. Germline assignment: CDR1 DFQATT and CDR2 SNEGSKA (reference sequence). The CDR3 is made up of 13 amino acids. V shed 4 bases and J shed 0 bases, with 10 bases lying between them. The CDR3 reads CSAKAPSSYEQYV. CDR3 DNA sequence: TGCAGTGCTAAAGCGCCGAGCTCCTACGAGCAGTACGTC.

The V and J genes are TRBV7-8 and TRBJ1-1; D unresolved. The CDR3 has 13 residues. Germline assignment: CDR1 SGHVS and CDR2 FQNEAQ. V lost 4 bases and J lost 7, with 13 bases in between. CDR3 coding DNA: TGTGCCAGCAGCTACGGGGAGGCCAGTGAAGCTTTCTTT. This translates into CASSYGEASEAFF.

The V call is TRBV15, the J call TRBJ2-3; 7 bases align to TRBD2. Germline lookup yields CDR1 LNHNV and CDR2 YYDKDF (reference sequence). This CDR3 region has 17 residues. V dropped 2 bases and J dropped 2; count of bases not matched to a gene: 10. The CDR3 reads CATSRQGPTSITDTQYF. As DNA, the CDR3 is TGTGCCACCAGCAGACAAGGACCGACTAGCATCACAGATACGCAGTATTTT.

V and J are TRBV2 and TRBJ2-5; 7 nucleotides match TRBD1. Looked up from germline, CDR1 is SNHLY and CDR2 is FYNNEI. The V gene end was trimmed by 7 bases and the J gene end by 6 bases; junction bases not matched to a gene: 11. CDR3 length: 14 residues. The CDR3 DNA follows: TGTGCCAGCATCGCCGGGACAGCGAAAAAGACCCAGTACTTC. Its translation: CASIAGTAKKTQYF.

V usage is TRBV28 and J usage is TRBJ2-1, with D unresolved. This CDR3 spans 16 amino acids. V was clipped by 2 bases and J by 0 bases, with 11 bases between them. Germline loops: CDR1 MDHEN, CDR2 SYDVKM. CDR3 DNA: TGTGCCAGCAGTTTAACCTATCTTAGCTCCTACAATGAGCAGTTCTTC. Translated, it gives CASSLTYLSSYNEQFF.

The chain carries TRBV18 and TRBJ1-1, with no clear D. Germline loops: CDR1 KGHSH, CDR2 LQKENI. This CDR3 region has 15 residues. V lost 2 bases to trimming and J lost 0 bases, with 10 bases between them. CDR3 DNA sequence: TGTGCCAGCTCACCAATCTCGGGGATGAACACTGAAGCTTTCTTT. Translating it yields CASSPISGMNTEAFF. The complete variable domain, with remaining parts taken from reference TRBV18 and TRBJ1-1, reads NAGVMQNPRHLVRRRGQEARLRCSPMKGHSHVYWYRQLPEEGLKFMVYLQKENIIDESGMPKERFSAEFPKEGPSILRIQQVVRGDSAAYFCASSPISGMNTEAFFGQGTRLTVV.

This clonotype was seen repeatedly, ten times or more. The rearrangement joins TRBV5-1 to TRBJ2-1; D is possibly TRBD1 (5 bases). V was cut by 6 bases and J by 5 bases, with 12 bases left in between. Germline lookup yields CDR1 SGHRS and CDR2 YFSETQ. CDR3 length: 13 residues. CDR3 bases: TGCGCCAGCACCCGGCTCAGGGACAATGAGCAGTTCTTC. Its protein product is CASTRLRDNEQFF.

The rearrangement links TRBV7-9 to TRBJ1-2; maybe TRBD1 (5 bases). The CDR3 is 16 residues long. The V and J ends lost 0 bases and 4 bases respectively, with 15 bases between them. The V gene's germline CDR1 is SEHNR and CDR2 FQNEAQ (reference sequence). CDR3 bases: TGTGCCAGCAGCTTAGCGCTGGGCAGGGCCGGCTATGGCTACACCTTC. Amino acids: CASSLALGRAGYGYTF.

This clonotype has ten or more counts. The V call is TRBV7-9, the J call TRBJ2-3; 7 positions agree with TRBD2. Trimming removed 2 bases from V and 1 base from J; junction bases left unmatched: 6. This CDR3 contains 16 residues. In germline, CDR1 is SEHNR, CDR2 FQNEAQ (reference sequence). The CDR3 region has the DNA TGTGCCAGCAGCTTAACTTGGACTAGTCGCACAGATACGCAGTATTTT. This gives the protein CASSLTWTSRTDTQYF. Looking up the rest from reference TRBV7-9 and TRBJ2-3 gives the full variable domain: DTGVSQNPRHKITKRGQNVTFRCDPISEHNRLYWYRQTLGQGPEFLTYFQNEAQLEKSRLLSDRFSAERPKGSFSTLEIQRTEQGDSAMYLCASSLTWTSRTDTQYFGPGTRLTVL.

In its sample, this clonotype was seen many times. The J gene is TRBJ2-7, the V gene TRBV12-3 or TRBV12-4; no firm D call. CDR3 size: 14 residues. The V end was cut by 2 bases, the J end by 4 bases, with 12 bases between. The CDR3, as DNA: TGTGCCAGCAGTTTATCCCCCAACCGATACGAGCAGTACTTC. Translating it yields CASSLSPNRYEQYF.

There are many counts of this clonotype. The rearrangement links TRBV6-1 to TRBJ1-1; weak D call: TRBD1 (6 bases). The V end was cut by 7 bases, the J end by 4 bases, with 13 bases between. There are 13 residues in the CDR3. Germline V gives CDR1 MNHNS, CDR2 SASEGT. The CDR3 loop is CASTPWGATEAFF. CDR3 DNA sequence: TGTGCCAGCACCCCATGGGGGGCCACTGAAGCTTTCTTT.

The V gene is TRBV10-3, the J gene TRBJ2-5, with 8 bases that match TRBD2. The CDR3 is 15 residues long. The V gene's germline CDR1 is ENHRY and CDR2 SYGVKD. V lost 10 bases to trimming and J lost 2 bases; unmatched junction nucleotides: 12. CDR3 loop: CATHDMASGQETQYF. The CDR3 coding sequence is TGTGCCACCCATGATATGGCTAGCGGGCAAGAGACCCAGTACTTC.

The chain joins TRBV5-1 to TRBJ2-3, with a tentative D call TRBD2 (6 bases). V gave up 7 bases and J gave up 0 bases, with 15 bases separating them. Germline lookup yields CDR1 SGHRS and CDR2 YFSETQ. The CDR3 runs 15 residues. The DNA of the CDR3 is TGCGCCAGCTGGGTTGACGGGAGCAGCACAGATACGCAGTATTTT. This gives the protein CASWVDGSSTDTQYF.

This clonotype showed up many times. The V gene is TRBV2, the J gene TRBJ1-1; D remains unclear. CDR1 is SNHLY and CDR2 is FYNNEI in the germline V gene. The CDR3 covers 14 residues. With 3 bases removed from V and 3 bases from J, the gap between germline ends came to 11 bases. This CDR3 reads CASSDFPGDTEAFF. As DNA, the CDR3 is TGTGCCAGCAGTGATTTCCCCGGGGACACTGAAGCTTTCTTT.

This sequence joins TRBV6-5 and TRBJ2-7; 9 bases line up with TRBD1. V shed 2 bases, J shed 3 bases, and the junction held 8 bases outside the gene matches. CDR1 MNHEY and CDR2 SVGAGI come from the germline V gene. CDR3 length equals 16 residues. The CDR3 is CASSYSAQGAGYEQYF. The CDR3 DNA follows: TGTGCCAGCAGTTACAGCGCACAGGGGGCGGGCTACGAGCAGTACTTC.

The chain carries TRBV19 and TRBJ2-7; D remains ambiguous. Germline CDR1 reads LNHDA; CDR2 reads SQIVND (reference sequence). The CDR3 runs 13 residues. V lost 7 bases and J 4 bases, leaving 14 bases between the germline ends. The CDR3 nucleotides are TGTGCCAGTACGACAACGGACGGGTACGAGCAGTACTTC. It translates to CASTTTDGYEQYF. The full variable domain, completed using reference TRBV19 and TRBJ2-7, is DGGITQSPKYLFRKEGQNVTLSCEQNLNHDAMYWYRQDPGQGLRLIYYSQIVNDFQKGDIAEGYSVSREKKESFPLTVTSAQKNPTAFYLCASTTTDGYEQYFGPGTRLTVT.

V is TRBV7-6 and J is TRBJ2-3; 8 nucleotides agree with TRBD2. There are 15 residues in the CDR3. CDR1 and CDR2 from the germline V gene are SGHVS and FNYEAQ. The J segment lost 3 bases and the V segment lost 7 bases, leaving 9 bases of the junction unmatched. The CDR3 reads CASTERGRWTDTQYF. The CDR3 nucleotides read TGTGCCAGCACCGAGCGGGGGAGGTGGACAGATACGCAGTATTTT. The full variable domain, in which reference TRBV7-6 and TRBJ2-3 provide the parts outside the CDR3, is GAGVSQSPRYKVTKRGQDVALRCDPISGHVSLYWYRQALGQGPEFLTYFNYEAQQDKSGLPNDRFSAERPEGSISTLTIQRTEQRDSAMYRCASTERGRWTDTQYFGPGTRLTVL.